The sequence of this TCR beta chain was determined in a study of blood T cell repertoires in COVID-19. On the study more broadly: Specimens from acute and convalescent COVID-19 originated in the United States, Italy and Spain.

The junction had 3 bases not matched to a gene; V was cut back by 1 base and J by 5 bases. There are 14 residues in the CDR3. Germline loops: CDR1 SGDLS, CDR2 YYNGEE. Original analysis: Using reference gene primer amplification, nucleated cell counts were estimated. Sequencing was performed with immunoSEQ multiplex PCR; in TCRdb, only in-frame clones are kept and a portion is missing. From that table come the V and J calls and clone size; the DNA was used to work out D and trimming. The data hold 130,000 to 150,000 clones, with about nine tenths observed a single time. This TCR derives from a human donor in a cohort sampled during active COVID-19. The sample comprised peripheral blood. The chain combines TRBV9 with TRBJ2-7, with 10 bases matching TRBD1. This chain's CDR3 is CASSVWDRGDEQYF. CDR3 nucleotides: TGTGCCAGCAGCGTATGGGACAGGGGCGACGAGCAGTACTTC.